This T cell receptor beta chain was profiled in a study of cytomegalovirus exposure and HLA in healthy donors. Notes on the study in general: Earlier analysis yielded a pattern in which most TCR beta V segments were productive about 87% or about 30% of the time. A link between a missense DCLRE1C variant and TCR beta V- and J-gene trimming emerged from a later analysis.

Primers: 60 Vbeta forward and 13 Jbeta reverse. Profiled with immunoSEQ multiplex PCR; TCRdb holds only in-frame clones, not every one. The sample holds roughly 100,000 clones, roughly 13% seen once. This CDR3 has 14 residues. The germline V and J ends were trimmed by 0 bases and 7 bases, with 7 bases remaining between them. Germline values: CDR1 ENHRY, CDR2 SYGVKD. As regards this clone: Its antigen remains unknown.

The sequence was obtained from a man aged 35 to 55 in good health and CMV-seropositive. V and J are TRBV10-3 and TRBJ1-6, with D unresolved. Sequencing was done on a sample of PBMCs. The CDR3 sequence is CAISESGSNSPLHF. The CDR3 DNA reads as TGTGCCATCAGTGAGTCGGGCAGCAATTCACCCCTCCACTTT.